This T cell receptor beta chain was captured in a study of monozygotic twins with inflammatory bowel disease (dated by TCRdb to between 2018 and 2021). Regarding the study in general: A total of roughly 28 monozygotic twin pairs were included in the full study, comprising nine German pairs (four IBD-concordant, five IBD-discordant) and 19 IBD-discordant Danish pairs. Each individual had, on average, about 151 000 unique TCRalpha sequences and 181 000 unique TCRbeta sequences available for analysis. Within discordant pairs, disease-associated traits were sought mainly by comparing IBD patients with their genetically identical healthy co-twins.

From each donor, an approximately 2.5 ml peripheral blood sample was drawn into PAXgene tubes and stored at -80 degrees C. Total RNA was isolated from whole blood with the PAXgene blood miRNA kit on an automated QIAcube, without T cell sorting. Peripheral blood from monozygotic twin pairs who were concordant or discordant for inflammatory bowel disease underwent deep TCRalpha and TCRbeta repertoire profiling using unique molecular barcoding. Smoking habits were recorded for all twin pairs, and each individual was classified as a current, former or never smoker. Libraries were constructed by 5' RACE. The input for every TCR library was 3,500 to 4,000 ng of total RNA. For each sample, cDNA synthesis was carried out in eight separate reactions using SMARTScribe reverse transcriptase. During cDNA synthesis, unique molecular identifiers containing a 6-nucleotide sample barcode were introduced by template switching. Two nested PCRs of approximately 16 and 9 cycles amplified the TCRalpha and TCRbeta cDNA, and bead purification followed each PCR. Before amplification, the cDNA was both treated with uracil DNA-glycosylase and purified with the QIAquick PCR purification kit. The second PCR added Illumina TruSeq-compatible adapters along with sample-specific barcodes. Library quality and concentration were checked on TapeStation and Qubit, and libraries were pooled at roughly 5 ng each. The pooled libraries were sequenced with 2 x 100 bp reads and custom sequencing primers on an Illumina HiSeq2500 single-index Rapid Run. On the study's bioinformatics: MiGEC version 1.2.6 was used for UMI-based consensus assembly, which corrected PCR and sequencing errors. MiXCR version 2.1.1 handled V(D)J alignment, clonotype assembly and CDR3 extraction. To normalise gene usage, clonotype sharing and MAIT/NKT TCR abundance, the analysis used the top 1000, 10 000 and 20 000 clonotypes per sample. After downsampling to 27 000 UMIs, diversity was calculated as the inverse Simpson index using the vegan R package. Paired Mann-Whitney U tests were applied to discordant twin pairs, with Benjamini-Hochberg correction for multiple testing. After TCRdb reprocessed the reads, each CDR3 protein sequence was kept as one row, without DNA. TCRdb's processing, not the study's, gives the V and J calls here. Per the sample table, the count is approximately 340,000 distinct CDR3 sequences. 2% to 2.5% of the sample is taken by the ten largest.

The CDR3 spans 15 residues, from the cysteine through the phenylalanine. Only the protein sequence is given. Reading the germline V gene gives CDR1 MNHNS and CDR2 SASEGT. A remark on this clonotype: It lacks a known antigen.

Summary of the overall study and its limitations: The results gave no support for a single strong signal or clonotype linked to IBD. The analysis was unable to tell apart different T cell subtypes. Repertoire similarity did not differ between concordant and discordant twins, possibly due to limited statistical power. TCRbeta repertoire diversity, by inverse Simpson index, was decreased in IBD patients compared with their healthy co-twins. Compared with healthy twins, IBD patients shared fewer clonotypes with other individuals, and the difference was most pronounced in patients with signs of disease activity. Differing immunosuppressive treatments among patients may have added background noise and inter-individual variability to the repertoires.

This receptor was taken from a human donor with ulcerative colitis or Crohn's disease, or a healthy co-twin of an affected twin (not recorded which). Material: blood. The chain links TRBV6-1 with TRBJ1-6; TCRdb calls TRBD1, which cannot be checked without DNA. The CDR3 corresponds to CASSEPVRVFSPLHF.